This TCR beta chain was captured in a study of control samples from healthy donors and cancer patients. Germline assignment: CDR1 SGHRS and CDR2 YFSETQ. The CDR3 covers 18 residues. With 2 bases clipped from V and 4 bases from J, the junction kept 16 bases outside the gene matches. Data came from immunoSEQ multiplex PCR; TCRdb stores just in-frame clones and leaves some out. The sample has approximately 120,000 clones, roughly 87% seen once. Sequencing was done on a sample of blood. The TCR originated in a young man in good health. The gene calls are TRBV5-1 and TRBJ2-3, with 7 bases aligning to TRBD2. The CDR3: CASSLRPPGGSSADTQYF. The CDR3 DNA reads TGCGCCAGCAGCTTAAGGCCCCCTGGCGGGAGCTCGGCAGATACGCAGTATTTT. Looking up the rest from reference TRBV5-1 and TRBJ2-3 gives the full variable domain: KAGVTQTPRYLIKTRGQQVTLSCSPISGHRSVSWYQQTPGQGLQFLFEYFSETQRNKGNFPGRFSGRQFSNSRSEMNVSTLELGDSALYLCASSLRPPGGSSADTQYFGPGTRLTVL.